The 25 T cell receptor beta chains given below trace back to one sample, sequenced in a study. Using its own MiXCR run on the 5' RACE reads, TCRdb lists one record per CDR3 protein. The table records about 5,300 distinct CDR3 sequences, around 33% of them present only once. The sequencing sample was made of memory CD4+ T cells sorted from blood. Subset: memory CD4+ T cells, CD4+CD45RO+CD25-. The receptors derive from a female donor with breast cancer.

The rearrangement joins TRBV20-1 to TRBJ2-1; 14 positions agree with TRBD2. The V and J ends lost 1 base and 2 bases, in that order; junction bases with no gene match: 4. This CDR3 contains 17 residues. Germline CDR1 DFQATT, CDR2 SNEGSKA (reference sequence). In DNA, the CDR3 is TGCAGTGCTAGAGGGACTAGCGGGAGGATCGCCTACAATGAGCAGTTCTTC. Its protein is CSARGTSGRIAYNEQFF.

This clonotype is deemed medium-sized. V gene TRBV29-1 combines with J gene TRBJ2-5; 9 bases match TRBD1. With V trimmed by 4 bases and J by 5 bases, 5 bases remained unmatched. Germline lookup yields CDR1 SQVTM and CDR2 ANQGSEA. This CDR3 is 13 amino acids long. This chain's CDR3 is CSVAGTGWETQYF. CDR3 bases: TGCAGCGTTGCCGGGACAGGGTGGGAGACCCAGTACTTC.

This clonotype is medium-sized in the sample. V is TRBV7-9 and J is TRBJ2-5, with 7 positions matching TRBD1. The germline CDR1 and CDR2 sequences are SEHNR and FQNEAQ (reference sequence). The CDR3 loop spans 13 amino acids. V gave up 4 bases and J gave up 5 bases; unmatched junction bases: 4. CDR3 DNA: TGTGCCAGCAGCTCCTCGGACAGGGAGACCCAGTACTTC. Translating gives CASSSSDRETQYF.

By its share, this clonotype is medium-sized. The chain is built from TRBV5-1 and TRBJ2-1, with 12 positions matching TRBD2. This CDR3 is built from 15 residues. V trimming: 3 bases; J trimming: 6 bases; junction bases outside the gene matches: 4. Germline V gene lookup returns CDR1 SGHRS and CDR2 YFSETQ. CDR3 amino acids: CASSSLAGGANEQFF. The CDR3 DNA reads TGCGCCAGCAGCTCCCTAGCGGGAGGGGCCAATGAGCAGTTCTTC.

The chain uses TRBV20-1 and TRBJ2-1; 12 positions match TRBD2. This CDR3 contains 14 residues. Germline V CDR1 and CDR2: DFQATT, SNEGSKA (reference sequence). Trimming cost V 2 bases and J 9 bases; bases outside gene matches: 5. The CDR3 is CSARRLAGGAEQFF. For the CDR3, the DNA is TGCAGTGCTAGACGCCTAGCGGGAGGGGCTGAGCAGTTCTTC.

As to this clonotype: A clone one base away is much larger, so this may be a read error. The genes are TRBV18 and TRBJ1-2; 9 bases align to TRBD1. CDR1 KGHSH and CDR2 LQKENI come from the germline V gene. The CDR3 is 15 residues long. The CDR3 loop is CASSPDRGYGYSYTF. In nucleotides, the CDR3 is TGTGCCAGCTCCCCAGACAGGGGGTATGGCTATAGCTACACCTTC.

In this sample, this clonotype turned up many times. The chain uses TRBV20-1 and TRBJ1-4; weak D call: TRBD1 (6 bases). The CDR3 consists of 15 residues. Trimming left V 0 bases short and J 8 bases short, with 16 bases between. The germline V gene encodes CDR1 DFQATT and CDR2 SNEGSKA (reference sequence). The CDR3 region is CSAREGNRDREKLFF. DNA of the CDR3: TGCAGTGCTAGAGAAGGGAACAGGGATCGAGAAAAACTGTTTTTT.

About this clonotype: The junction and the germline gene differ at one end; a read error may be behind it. CDR3 in DNA: TGTGTCAGCTCACCGAGGACAGGGGACAATGAGCAGTTCTTC. This gives the protein CVSSPRTGDNEQFF. V gene TRBV18 combines with J gene TRBJ2-1, with 9 bases matching TRBD1. The CDR3 consists of 14 residues. Germline CDR1 is KGHSH and CDR2 is LQKENI.

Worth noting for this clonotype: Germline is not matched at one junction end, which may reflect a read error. The CDR3 here is CASSQDPRVERQHAYNGQFF. The CDR3 bases are TGCGCCAGCAGCCAAGACCCCCGGGTGGAGAGACAGCATGCGTACAATGGGCAGTTCTTC. The chain uses TRBV4-1 and TRBJ2-1; D is possibly TRBD1 (5 bases). The CDR3 contains 20 residues. Germline CDR1 MGHRA, CDR2 YSYEKL.

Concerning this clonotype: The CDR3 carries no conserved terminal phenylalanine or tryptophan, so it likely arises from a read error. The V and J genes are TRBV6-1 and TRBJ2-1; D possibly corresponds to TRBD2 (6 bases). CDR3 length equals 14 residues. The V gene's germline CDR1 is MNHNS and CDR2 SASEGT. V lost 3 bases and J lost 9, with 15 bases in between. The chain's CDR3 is CASSDLGTRFEQFY. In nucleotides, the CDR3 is TGTGCCAGCAGTGACTTGGGGACTCGTTTTGAGCAGTTCTAC.

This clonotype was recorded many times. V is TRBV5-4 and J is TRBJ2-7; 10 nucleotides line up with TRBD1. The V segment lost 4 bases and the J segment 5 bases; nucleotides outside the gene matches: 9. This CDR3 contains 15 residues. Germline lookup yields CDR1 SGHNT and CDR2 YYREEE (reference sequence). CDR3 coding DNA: TGTGCCAGCAGCCCCCGGGACAGGGGAAACGACGAGCAGTACTTC. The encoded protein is CASSPRDRGNDEQYF.

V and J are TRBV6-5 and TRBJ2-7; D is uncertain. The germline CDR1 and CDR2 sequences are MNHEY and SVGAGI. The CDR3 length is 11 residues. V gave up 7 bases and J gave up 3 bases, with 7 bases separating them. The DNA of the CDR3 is TGTGCCAGCACCATGAACTACGAGCAGTACTTC. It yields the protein CASTMNYEQYF.

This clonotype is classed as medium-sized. CDR3 DNA sequence: TGTGCCAGCAGACAAACCGGGCCAAGACACGGGGAGCTGTTTTTT. This sequence encodes CASRQTGPRHGELFF. The rearrangement uses TRBV27 and TRBJ2-2; no definite D call. The CDR3 has 15 residues. The germline CDR1 and CDR2 sequences are MNHEY and SMNVEV (reference sequence). V was clipped by 6 bases and J by 7 bases, with 18 bases between them.

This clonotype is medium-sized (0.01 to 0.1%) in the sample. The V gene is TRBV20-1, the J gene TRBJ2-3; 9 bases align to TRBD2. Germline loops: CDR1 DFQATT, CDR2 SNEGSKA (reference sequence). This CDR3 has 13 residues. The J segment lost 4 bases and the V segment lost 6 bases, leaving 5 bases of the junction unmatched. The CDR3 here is CSAQRGVSDTQYF. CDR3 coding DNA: TGCAGTGCCCAGCGGGGGGTTTCAGATACGCAGTATTTT.

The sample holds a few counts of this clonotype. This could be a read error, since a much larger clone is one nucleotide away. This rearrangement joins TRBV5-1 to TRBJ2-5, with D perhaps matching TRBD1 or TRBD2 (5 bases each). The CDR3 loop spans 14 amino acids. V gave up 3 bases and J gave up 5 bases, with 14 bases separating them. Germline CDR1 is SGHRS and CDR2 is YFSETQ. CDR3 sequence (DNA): TGCGCCAGCAGCTCAGGCCAGGGCGGGGAGACCCAGTACTTC. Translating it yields CASSSGQGGETQYF.

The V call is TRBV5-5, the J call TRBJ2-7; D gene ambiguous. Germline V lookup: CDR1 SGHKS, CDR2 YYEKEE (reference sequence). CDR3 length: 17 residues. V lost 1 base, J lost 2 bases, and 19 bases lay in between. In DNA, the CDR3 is TGTGCCAGCAGCTTGCGGCCGTCTGAAGGGAAGGCCTACGAGCAGTACTTC. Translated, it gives CASSLRPSEGKAYEQYF. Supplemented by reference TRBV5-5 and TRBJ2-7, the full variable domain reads DAGVTQSPTHLIKTRGQQVTLRCSPISGHKSVSWYQQVLGQGPQFIFQYYEKEERGRGNFPDRFSARQFPNYSSELNVNALLLGDSALYLCASSLRPSEGKAYEQYFGPGTRLTVT.

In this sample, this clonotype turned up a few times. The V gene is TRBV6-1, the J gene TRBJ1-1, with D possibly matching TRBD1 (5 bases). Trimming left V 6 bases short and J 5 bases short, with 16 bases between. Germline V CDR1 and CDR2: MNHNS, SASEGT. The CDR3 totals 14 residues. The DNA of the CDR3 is TGTGCCAGCAGCCTTCGACAGCGGGGAACTGAAGCTTTCTTT. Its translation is CASSLRQRGTEAFF.

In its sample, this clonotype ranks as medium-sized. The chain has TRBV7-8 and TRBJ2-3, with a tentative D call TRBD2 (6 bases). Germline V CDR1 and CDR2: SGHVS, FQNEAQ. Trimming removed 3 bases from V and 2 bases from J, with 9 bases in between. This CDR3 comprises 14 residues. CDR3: CASSFTSSTDTQYF. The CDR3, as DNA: TGTGCCAGCAGCTTCACTAGCTCCACAGATACGCAGTATTTT.

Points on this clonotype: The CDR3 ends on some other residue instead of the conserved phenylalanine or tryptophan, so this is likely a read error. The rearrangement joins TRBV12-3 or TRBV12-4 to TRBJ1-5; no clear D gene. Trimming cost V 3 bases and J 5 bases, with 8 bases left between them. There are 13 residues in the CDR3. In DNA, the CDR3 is TGTGCCAGCAGTTTGAGCCGGGATCAGCCCCAGCATCTT. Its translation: CASSLSRDQPQHL.

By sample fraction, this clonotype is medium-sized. The CDR3 loop reads CATSDRWSPSGRAVNEQFF. The CDR3 DNA sequence: TGTGCCACCAGTGACCGCTGGTCGCCTAGCGGGAGGGCCGTTAATGAGCAGTTCTTC. This rearrangement joins TRBV24-1 to TRBJ2-1; TRBD2 agrees at 12 bases. Germline CDR1 and CDR2: KGHDR and SFDVKD. CDR3 length: 19 amino acids. V shed 4 bases and J 7 bases; nucleotides not matched to a gene: 16.

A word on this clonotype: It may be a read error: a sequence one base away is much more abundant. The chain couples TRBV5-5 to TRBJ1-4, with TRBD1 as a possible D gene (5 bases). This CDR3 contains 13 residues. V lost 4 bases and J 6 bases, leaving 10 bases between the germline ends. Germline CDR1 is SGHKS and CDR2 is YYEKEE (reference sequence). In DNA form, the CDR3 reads TGTGCCAGCAGCCCCGGGGCGGATGAAAAACTGTTTTTT. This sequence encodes CASSPGADEKLFF.

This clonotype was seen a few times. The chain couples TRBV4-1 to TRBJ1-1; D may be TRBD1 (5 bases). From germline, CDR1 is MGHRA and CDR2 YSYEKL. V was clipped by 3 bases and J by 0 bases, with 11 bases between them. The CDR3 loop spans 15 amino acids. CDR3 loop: CASSQVGRMNTEAFF. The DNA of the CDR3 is TGCGCCAGCAGCCAGGTGGGGCGGATGAACACTGAAGCTTTCTTT.

CDR3 bases: TGCGCCAGCAGCTCGGTGGGGGTCCAAGAGACCCAGTACTTC. Amino acid sequence: CASSSVGVQETQYF. V gene TRBV5-1 combines with J gene TRBJ2-5; possibly TRBD1 or TRBD2 for D (5 bases each). Deletions cut 3 bases from V and 1 base from J, with 10 bases between. The CDR3 is 14 amino acids. Germline CDR1 SGHRS, CDR2 YFSETQ.

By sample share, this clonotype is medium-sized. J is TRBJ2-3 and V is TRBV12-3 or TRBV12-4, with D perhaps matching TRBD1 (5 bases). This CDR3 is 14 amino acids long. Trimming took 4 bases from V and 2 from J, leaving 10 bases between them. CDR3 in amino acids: CASSSGHTTDTQYF. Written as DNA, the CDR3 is TGTGCCAGCAGTTCCGGACATACCACAGATACGCAGTATTTT.

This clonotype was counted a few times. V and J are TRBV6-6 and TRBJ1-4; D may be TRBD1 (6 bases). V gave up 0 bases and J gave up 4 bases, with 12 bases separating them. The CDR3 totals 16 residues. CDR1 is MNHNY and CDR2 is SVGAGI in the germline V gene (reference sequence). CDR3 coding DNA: TGTGCCAGCAGTTACTCAACAGGGTTGGGTAATGAAAAACTGTTTTTT. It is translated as CASSYSTGLGNEKLFF.